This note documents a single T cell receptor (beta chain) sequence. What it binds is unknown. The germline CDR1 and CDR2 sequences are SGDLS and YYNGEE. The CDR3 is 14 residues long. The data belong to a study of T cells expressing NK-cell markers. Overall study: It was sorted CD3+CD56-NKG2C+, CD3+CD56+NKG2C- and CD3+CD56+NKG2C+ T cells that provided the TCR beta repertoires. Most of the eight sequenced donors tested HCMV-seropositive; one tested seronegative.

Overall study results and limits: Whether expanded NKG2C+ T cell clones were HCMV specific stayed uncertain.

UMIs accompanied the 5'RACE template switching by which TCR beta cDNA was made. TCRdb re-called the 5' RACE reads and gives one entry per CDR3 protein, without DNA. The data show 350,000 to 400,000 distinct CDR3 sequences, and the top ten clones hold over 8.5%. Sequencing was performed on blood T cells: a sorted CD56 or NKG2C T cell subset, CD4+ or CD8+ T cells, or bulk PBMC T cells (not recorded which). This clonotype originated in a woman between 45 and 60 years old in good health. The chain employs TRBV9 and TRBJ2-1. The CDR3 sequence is CASSVERLYNEQFF.